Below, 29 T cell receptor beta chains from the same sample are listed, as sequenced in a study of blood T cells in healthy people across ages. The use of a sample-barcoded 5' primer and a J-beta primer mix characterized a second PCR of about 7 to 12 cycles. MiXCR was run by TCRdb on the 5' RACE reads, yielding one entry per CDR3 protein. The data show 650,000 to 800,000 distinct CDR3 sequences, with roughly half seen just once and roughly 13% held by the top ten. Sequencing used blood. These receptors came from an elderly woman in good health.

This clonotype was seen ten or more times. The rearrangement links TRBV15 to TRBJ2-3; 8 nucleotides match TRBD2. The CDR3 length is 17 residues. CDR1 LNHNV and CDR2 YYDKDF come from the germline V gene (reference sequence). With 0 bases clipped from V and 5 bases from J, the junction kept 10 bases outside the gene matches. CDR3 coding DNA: TGTGCCACCAGCAGAGATCGGCGGGGACTAGTAAGAGATACGCAGTATTTT. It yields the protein CATSRDRRGLVRDTQYF.

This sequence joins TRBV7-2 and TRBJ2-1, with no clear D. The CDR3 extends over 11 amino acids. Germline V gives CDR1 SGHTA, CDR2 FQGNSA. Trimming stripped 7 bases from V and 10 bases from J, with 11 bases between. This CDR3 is CASTQPREQFF. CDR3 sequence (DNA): TGTGCCAGCACCCAACCGCGGGAGCAGTTCTTC.

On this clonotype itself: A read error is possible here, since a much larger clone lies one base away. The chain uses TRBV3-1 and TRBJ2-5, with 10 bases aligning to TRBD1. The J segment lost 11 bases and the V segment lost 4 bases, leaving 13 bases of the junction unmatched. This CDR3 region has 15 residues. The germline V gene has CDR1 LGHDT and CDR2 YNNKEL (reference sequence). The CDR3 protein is CASSLTRQGALVQYF. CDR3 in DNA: TGTGCCAGCAGCCTTACCCGACAGGGGGCGCTGGTGCAGTACTTC.

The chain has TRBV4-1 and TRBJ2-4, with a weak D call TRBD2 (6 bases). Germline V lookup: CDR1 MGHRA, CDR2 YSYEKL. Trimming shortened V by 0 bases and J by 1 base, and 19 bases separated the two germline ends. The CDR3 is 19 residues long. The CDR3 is CASSQDRRVGGLAKNIQYF. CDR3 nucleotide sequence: TGCGCCAGCAGCCAAGATCGGAGGGTCGGTGGGTTGGCCAAAAACATTCAGTACTTC.

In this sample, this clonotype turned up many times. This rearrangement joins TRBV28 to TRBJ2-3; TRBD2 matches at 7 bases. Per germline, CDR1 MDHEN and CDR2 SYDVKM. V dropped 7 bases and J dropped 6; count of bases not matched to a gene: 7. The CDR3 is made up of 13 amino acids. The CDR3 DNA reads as TGTGCCAGCACCGCCGGGGGGACCGATACGCAGTATTTT. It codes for CASTAGGTDTQYF.

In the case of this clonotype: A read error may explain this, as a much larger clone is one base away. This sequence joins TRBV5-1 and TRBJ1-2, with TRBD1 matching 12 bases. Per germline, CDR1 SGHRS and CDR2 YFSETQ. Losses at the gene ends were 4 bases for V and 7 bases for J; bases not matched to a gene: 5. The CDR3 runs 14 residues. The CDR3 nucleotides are TGCGCCAGCAGCGGGGACAGGGGGCAGGGTGGCTACACCTTC. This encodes CASSGDRGQGGYTF.

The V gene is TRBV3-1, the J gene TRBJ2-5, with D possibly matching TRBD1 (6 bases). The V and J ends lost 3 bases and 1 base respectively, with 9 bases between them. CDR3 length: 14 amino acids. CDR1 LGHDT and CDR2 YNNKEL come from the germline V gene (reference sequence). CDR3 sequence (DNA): TGTGCCAGCAGCCAGGGGACACCCCAAGAGACCCAGTACTTC. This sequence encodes CASSQGTPQETQYF.

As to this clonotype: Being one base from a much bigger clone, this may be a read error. CDR3 loop: CASSSVGQRETQYF. CDR3 coding DNA: TGTGCCAGCAGCTCGGTGGGACAGAGAGAGACCCAGTACTTC. V gene TRBV5-5 combines with J gene TRBJ2-5; 7 positions agree with TRBD1. The trim removed 3 bases at V and 4 bases at J, leaving 6 bases unmatched. CDR1 and CDR2 from the germline V gene are SGHKS and YYEKEE (reference sequence). The CDR3 length is 14 residues.

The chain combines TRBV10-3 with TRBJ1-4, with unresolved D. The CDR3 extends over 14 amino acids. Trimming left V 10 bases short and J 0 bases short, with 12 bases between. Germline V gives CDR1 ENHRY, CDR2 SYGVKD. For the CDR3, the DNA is TGTGCCAGCAAAGCAGAAGCAACTAATGAAAAACTGTTTTTT. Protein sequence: CASKAEATNEKLFF.

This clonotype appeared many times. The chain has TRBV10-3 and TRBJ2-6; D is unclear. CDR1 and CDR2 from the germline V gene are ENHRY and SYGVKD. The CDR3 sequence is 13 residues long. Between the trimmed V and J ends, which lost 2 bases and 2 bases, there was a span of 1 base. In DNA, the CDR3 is TGTGCCATCAGTGAGACTGGGGCCAACGTCCTGACTTTC. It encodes CAISETGANVLTF.

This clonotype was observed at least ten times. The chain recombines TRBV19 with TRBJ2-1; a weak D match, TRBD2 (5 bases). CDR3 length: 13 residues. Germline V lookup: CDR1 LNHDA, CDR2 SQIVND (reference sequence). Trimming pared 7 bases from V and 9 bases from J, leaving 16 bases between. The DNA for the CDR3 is TGTGCCAGTAACCAAGGGAGTGTTGGTGAGCAGTTCTTC. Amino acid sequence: CASNQGSVGEQFF.

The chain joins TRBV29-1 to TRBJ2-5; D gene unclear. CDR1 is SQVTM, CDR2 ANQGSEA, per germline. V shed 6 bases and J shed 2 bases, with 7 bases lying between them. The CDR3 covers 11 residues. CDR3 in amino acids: CSVGHQETQYF. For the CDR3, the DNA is TGCAGCGTCGGCCATCAAGAGACCCAGTACTTC. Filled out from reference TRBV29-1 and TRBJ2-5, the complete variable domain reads SAVISQKPSRDICQRGTSLTIQCQVDSQVTMMFWYRQQPGQSLTLIATANQGSEATYESGFVIDKFPISRPNLTFSTLTVSNMSPEDSSIYLCSVGHQETQYFGPGTRLLVL.

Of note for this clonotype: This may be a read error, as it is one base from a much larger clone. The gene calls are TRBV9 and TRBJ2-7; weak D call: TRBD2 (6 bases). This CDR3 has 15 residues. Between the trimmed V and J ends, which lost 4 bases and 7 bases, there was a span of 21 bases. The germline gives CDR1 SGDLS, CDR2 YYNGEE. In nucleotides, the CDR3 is TGTGCCAGCAGCCCACCCCGCGCGGGGATCAATGAGCAGTACTTC. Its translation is CASSPPRAGINEQYF.

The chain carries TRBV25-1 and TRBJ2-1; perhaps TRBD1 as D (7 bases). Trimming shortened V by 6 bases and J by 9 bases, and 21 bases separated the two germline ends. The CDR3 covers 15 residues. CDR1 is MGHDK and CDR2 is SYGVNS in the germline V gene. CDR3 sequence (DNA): TGTGCCAGCAGCCCGCGGGACAGAAGATCCGGTGAGCAGTTCTTC. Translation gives CASSPRDRRSGEQFF.

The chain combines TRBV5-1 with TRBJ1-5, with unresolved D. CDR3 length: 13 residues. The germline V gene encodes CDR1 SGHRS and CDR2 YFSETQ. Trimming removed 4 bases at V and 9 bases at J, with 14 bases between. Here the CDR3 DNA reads TGCGCCAGCAGCCCCGGGCCATCAGCGCCCCAGCATTTT. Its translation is CASSPGPSAPQHF.

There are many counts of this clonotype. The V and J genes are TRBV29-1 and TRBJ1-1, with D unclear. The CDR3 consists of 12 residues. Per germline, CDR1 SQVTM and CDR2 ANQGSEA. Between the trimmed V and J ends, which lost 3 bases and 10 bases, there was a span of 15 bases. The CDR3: CSVDRTGRAAFF. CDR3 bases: TGCAGCGTTGACCGGACGGGCCGGGCAGCTTTCTTT. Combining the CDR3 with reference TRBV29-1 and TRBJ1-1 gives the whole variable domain SAVISQKPSRDICQRGTSLTIQCQVDSQVTMMFWYRQQPGQSLTLIATANQGSEATYESGFVIDKFPISRPNLTFSTLTVSNMSPEDSSIYLCSVDRTGRAAFFGQGTRLTVV.

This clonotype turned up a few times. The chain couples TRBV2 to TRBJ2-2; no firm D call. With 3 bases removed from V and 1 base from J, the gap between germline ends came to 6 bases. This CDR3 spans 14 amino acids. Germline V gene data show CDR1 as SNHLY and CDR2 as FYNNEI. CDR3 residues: CASSDVRNTGELFF. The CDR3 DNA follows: TGTGCCAGCAGTGACGTCCGGAACACCGGGGAGCTGTTTTTT.

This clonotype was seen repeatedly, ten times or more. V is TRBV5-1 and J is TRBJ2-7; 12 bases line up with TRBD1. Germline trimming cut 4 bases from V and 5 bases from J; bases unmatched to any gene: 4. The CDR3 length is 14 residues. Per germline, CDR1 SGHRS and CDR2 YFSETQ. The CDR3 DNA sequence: TGCGCCAGCAGCCACGGGGACAGGGGGCACGAGCAGTACTTC. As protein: CASSHGDRGHEQYF.

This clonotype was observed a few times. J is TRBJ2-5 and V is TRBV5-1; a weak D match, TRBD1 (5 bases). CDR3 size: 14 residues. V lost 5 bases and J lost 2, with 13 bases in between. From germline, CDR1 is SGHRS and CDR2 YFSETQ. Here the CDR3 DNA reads TGCGCCAGCAGGGGAACAGGCCCTCAAGAGACCCAGTACTTC. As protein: CASRGTGPQETQYF.

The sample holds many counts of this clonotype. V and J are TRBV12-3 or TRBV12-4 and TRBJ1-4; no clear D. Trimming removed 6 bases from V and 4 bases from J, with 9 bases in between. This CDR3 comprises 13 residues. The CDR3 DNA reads TGTGCCAGCAGCCGGGAGGGTAATGAAAAACTGTTTTTT. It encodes CASSREGNEKLFF.

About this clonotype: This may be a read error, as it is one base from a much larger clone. The CDR3 loop reads CASTDPGLNLQYEQYF. In DNA, the CDR3 is TGTGCCAGCACCGACCCGGGGCTAAACCTACAATATGAGCAGTACTTC. The J gene is TRBJ2-5, the V gene TRBV6-2 or TRBV6-3; either TRBD1 or TRBD2 may supply D (5 bases each). Germline-derived CDR1 and CDR2 are MNHEY and SVGEGT. V was trimmed by 7 bases and J by 11 bases, leaving 29 bases between them. This CDR3 comprises 16 residues.

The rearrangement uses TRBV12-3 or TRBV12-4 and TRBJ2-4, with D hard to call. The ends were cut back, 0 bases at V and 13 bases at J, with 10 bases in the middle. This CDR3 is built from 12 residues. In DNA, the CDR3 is TGTGCCAGCAGTTTAGCGGATTGGGGACAGTACTTC. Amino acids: CASSLADWGQYF.

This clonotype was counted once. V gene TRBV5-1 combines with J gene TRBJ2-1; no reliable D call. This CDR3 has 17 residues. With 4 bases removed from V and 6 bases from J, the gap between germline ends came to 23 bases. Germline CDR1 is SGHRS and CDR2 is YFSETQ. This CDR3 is CASSIGHTDIVGNEQFF. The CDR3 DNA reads TGCGCCAGCAGCATTGGCCACACCGATATTGTGGGCAATGAGCAGTTCTTC.

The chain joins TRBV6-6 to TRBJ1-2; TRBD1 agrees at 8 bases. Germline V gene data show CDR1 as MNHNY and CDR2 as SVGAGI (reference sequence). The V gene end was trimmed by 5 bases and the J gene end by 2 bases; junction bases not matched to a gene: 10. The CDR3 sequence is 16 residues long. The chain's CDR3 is CASSQPDRGGNYGYTF. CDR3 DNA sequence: TGTGCCAGCAGTCAACCCGACAGGGGAGGCAACTATGGCTACACCTTC.

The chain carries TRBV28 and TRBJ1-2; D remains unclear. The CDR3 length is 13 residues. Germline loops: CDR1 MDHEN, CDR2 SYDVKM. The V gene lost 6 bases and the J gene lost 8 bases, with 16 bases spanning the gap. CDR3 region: CASSETAIGGYTF. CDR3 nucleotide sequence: TGTGCCAGCAGCGAAACAGCAATAGGCGGCTACACCTTC.

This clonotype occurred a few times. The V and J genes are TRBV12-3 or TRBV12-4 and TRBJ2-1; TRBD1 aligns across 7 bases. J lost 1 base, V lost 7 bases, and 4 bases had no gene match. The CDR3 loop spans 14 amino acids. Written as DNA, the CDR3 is TGTGCCAGCATTGGGGACAGATCCTACAATGAGCAGTTCTTC. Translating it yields CASIGDRSYNEQFF.

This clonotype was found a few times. In DNA, the CDR3 is TGTGCCAGCAGCTCCCAACGATTAGCGGGAGGGGGCACAGATACGCAGTATTTT. Protein product: CASSSQRLAGGGTDTQYF. The chain joins TRBV7-9 to TRBJ2-3; 11 bases agree with TRBD2. The germline V gene has CDR1 SEHNR and CDR2 FQNEAQ (reference sequence). J lost 1 base, V lost 4 bases, and 10 bases had no gene match. The CDR3 runs 18 residues. Together with reference TRBV7-9 and TRBJ2-3, the CDR3 gives the full variable domain: DTGVSQNPRHKITKRGQNVTFRCDPISEHNRLYWYRQTLGQGPEFLTYFQNEAQLEKSRLLSDRFSAERPKGSFSTLEIQRTEQGDSAMYLCASSSQRLAGGGTDTQYFGPGTRLTVL.

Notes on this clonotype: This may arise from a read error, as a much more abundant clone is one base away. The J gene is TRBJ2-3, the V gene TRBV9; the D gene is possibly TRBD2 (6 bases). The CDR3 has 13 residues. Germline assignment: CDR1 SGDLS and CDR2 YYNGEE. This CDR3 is CASSDNYGGTRYF. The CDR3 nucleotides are TGTGCCAGCAGCGACAACTACGGGGGAACGCGGTATTTT.

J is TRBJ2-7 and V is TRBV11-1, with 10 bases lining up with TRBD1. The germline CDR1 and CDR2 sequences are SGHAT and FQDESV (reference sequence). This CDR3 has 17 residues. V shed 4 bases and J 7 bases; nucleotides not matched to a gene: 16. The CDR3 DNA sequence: TGTGCCAGCAGCTCAAGAAGGACAGGGGGTAAATACAATGAGCAGTACTTC. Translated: CASSSRRTGGKYNEQYF. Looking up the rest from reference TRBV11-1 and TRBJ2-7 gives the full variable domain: EAEVAQSPRYKITEKSQAVAFWCDPISGHATLYWYRQILGQGPELLVQFQDESVVDDSQLPKDRFSAERLKGVDSTLKIQPAELGDSAMYLCASSSRRTGGKYNEQYFGPGTRLTVT.